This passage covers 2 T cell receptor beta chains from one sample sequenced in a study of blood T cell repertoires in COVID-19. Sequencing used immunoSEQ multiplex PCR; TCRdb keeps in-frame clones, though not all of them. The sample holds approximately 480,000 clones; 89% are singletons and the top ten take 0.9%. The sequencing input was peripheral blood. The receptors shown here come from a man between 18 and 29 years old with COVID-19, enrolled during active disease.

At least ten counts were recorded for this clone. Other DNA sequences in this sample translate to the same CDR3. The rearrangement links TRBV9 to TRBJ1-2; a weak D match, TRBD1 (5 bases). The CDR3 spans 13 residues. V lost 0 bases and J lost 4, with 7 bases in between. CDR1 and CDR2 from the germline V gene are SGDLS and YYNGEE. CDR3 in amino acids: CASSVGGSYGYTF. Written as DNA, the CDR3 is TGTGCCAGCAGCGTAGGGGGCAGCTATGGCTACACCTTC.

CDR3 residues: CASSFPGQGDHEQYF. The CDR3 DNA reads as TGTGCCAGCAGCTTTCCCGGACAGGGCGACCACGAGCAGTACTTC. The rearrangement joins TRBV13 to TRBJ2-7; TRBD1 aligns across 8 bases. The CDR3 covers 15 residues. The J segment lost 5 bases and the V segment lost 3 bases, leaving 9 bases of the junction unmatched. Germline assignment: CDR1 PRHDT and CDR2 FYEKMQ (reference sequence).